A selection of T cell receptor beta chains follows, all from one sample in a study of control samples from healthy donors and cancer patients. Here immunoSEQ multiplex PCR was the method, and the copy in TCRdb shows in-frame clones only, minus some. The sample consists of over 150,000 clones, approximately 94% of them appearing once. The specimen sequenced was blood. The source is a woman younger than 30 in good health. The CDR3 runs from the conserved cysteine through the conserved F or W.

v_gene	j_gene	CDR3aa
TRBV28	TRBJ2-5	CASSYTQRGGETQYF
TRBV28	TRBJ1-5	CASSSRADNQPQHF
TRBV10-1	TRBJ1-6	CASSKGTVNSPLHF
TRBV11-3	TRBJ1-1	CASSPGWVKNTEAFF
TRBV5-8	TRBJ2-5	CASSSPGLQETQYF
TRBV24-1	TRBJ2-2	CAAQRTENTGELFF
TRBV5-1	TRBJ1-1	CASSPWDERGLNTEAFF
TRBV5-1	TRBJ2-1	CASSLNGHYNEQFF
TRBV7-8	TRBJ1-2	CASSLGQGLANYGYTF
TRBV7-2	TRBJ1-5	CASSQGTPNQPQHF
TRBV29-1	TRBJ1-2	CSVEDPGTGVYTF
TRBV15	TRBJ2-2	CATSREGNTGELFF
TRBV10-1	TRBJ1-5	CASSDPSVEGGVQPQHF
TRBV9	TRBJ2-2	CASSARAGDGELFF
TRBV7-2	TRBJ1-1	CASSLVGGFEAFF
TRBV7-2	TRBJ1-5	CASSRDVHQPQHF
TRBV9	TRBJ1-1	CASSVEGQGDEAFF
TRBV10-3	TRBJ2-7	CAITDQGYEQYF
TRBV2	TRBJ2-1	CASSGQQGGFGNEQFF
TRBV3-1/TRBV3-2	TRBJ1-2	CASSQADGGNGYTF
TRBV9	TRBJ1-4	CASSRGDLQAFATNEKLFF
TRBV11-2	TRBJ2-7	CASSLSPTASSYEQYF
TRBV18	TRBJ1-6	CASTTGGASNSPLHF
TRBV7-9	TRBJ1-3	CASSDGFSGNTIYF
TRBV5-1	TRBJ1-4	CASSLALGRVNEKLFF
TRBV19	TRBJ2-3	CASSILAGGYTDTQYF
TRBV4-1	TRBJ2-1	CASSQVLAGGYNEQFF
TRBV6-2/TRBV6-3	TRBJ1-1	CASSSPGVTEAFF
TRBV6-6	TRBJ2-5	CASSYSKQVRETQYF
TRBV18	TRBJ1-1	CASSPTGTNTEAFF
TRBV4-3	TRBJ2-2	CASSQEWVVGELFF
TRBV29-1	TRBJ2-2	CSGWEEDGELFF
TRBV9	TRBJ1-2	CASSGGQGNNYGYTF
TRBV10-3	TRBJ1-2	CAISQEIRNYGYTF
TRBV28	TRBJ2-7	CASSYAGANYEQYF
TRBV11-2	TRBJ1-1	CASSLSMNTEAFF
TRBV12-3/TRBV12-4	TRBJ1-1	CASSFRVRTEAFF
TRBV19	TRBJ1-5	CASSQNVGDNQPQHF
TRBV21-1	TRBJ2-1	CASSKVSGFRHNEQFF
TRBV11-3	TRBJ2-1	CASSFATSGSGGYNEQFF
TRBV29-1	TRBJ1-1	CSVEQGATEAFF
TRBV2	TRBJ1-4	CASSREGNEKLFF
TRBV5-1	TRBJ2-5	CASSYTPAGTSGSTQYF
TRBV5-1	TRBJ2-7	CASSLIVGPYEQYF
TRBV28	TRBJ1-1	CASSFGGARDTEAFF
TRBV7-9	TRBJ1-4	CASSPWDRANEKLFF
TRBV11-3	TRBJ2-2	CASSLDWNRGRTGELFF
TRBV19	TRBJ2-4	CASSIVGFAKNIQYF
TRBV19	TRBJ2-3	CASSIRITGTSGGLTTDTQYF
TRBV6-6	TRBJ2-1	CASRKPEGRDEQFF